The next 22 T cell receptor beta chains were all read from a single sample in a study of CD8+ T cells in alopecia areata. The treatment was: oral pan-JAK inhibitor, 5-10 mg twice daily. RNA extraction was followed by reverse transcription into cDNA, which acted as the sequencing template. The protocol was immunoSEQ multiplex PCR, while the TCRdb copy is restricted to in-frame clones and leaves out a portion. This table holds 180,000 or so clones, 58% found once. The material sequenced was CD4+ T cells sorted from blood, taken at approximately week 60, from a patient treated with tofacitinib. The receptor source for this set is a human donor with alopecia areata.

V usage is TRBV2 and J usage is TRBJ1-1, with TRBD1 matching 7 bases. Trimming cost V 5 bases and J 1 base; bases outside gene matches: 7. The V gene's germline CDR1 is SNHLY and CDR2 FYNNEI. The CDR3 has 15 residues. The CDR3 bases are TGTGCCAGCAGTTTTACTGGGACAGCGAACACTGAAGCTTTCTTT. The encoded protein is CASSFTGTANTEAFF.

V and J are TRBV6-5 and TRBJ2-7, with a possible D match to TRBD2 (6 bases). Between the trimmed V and J ends, which lost 2 bases and 3 bases, there was a span of 14 bases. There are 15 residues in the CDR3. Germline V gene data show CDR1 as MNHEY and CDR2 as SVGAGI. CDR3 loop: CASSYVTGGLYEQYF. The CDR3, as DNA: TGTGCCAGCAGTTACGTTACCGGGGGACTCTACGAGCAGTACTTC.

This sequence joins TRBV4-1 and TRBJ1-2; 8 bases align to TRBD1. The CDR3 contains 14 residues. V shed 0 bases, J shed 4 bases, and the junction held 1 base outside the gene matches. Germline loops: CDR1 MGHRA, CDR2 YSYEKL. CDR3 DNA: TGCGCCAGCAGCCAAGATGGGACAGGCTATGGCTACACCTTC. It specifies CASSQDGTGYGYTF.

A remark on this clone: Other DNA sequences in the sample encode the same CDR3. This rearrangement joins TRBV27 to TRBJ1-5; the match to TRBD1 covers 11 bases. The V gene's germline CDR1 is MNHEY and CDR2 SMNVEV (reference sequence). CDR3 length equals 15 residues. V lost 2 bases and J lost 4; bases outside the gene matches: 1. CDR3 region: CASSLGTGGNQPQHF. The CDR3 nucleotides are TGTGCCAGCAGTTTAGGGACAGGGGGGAATCAGCCCCAGCATTTT.

The chain carries TRBV7-8 and TRBJ1-1; no reliable D call. V was trimmed by 2 bases and J by 6 bases, leaving 10 bases between them. Looked up from germline, CDR1 is SGHVS and CDR2 is FQNEAQ. The CDR3 runs to 13 residues. CDR3 coding DNA: TGTGCCAGCAGCTTACCATCCCAATCTGAAGCTTTCTTT. Encoded protein: CASSLPSQSEAFF.

J is TRBJ2-7 and V is TRBV6-5; D gene uncertain. Per germline, CDR1 MNHEY and CDR2 SVGAGI. This CDR3 comprises 14 residues. V was trimmed by 4 bases and J by 3 bases, leaving 13 bases between them. CDR3 residues: CASSLASGNYEQYF. DNA of the CDR3: TGTGCCAGCAGTTTGGCATCCGGCAACTACGAGCAGTACTTC.

The chain uses TRBV5-5 and TRBJ2-2; TRBD1 aligns across 9 bases. The CDR3 runs 16 residues. Germline V CDR1 and CDR2: SGHKS, YYEKEE (reference sequence). Losses at the gene ends were 1 base for V and 3 bases for J; bases not matched to a gene: 4. The CDR3: CASSLTGGVYTGELFF. In nucleotides, the CDR3 is TGTGCCAGCAGCTTGACAGGGGGCGTTTACACCGGGGAGCTGTTTTTT.

The chain couples TRBV7-9 to TRBJ2-7; D might be TRBD2 (6 bases). Germline V CDR1 and CDR2: SEHNR, FQNEAQ (reference sequence). Trimming removed 5 bases from V and 4 bases from J, with 18 bases in between. This CDR3 has 15 residues. DNA for the CDR3: TGTGCCAGCAGCAGCGACCTCCCGGGACTTTACGAGCAGTACTTC. Its protein is CASSSDLPGLYEQYF.

The chain employs TRBV29-1 and TRBJ2-7; TRBD1 matches 10 bases. The ends lost 4 bases at V and 6 bases at J; junction bases unmatched: 18. CDR1 is SQVTM, CDR2 ANQGSEA, per germline. The CDR3 consists of 17 residues. CDR3 amino acids: CSVGGAAGQGSTSEQYF. As DNA, the CDR3 is TGCAGCGTTGGAGGGGCTGCGGGACAGGGGAGCACGTCCGAGCAGTACTTC.

The gene calls are TRBV7-9 and TRBJ1-4; tentatively, D is TRBD1 (6 bases). This CDR3 comprises 12 residues. V was clipped by 3 bases and J by 8 bases, with 7 bases between them. CDR1 is SEHNR and CDR2 is FQNEAQ in the germline V gene (reference sequence). DNA for the CDR3: TGTGCCAGCAGCTTTACAGGGGAAAAACTGTTTTTT. This sequence encodes CASSFTGEKLFF.

This clone was observed a few times. The chain joins TRBV25-1 to TRBJ2-2; D is uncertain. Germline CDR1 is MGHDK and CDR2 is SYGVNS. V gave up 6 bases and J gave up 5 bases, with 16 bases separating them. The CDR3 has 15 amino acids. The CDR3 bases are TGTGCCAGCAGCCCCCTCAGGAGAGAAACCGGGGAGCTGTTTTTT. This sequence encodes CASSPLRRETGELFF.

A few counts support this clone. The genes are TRBV27 and TRBJ2-3, with 11 bases identical to TRBD2. CDR1 is MNHEY and CDR2 is SMNVEV in the germline V gene (reference sequence). With V trimmed by 9 bases and J by 4 bases, 9 bases remained unmatched. This CDR3 has 15 residues. The chain's CDR3 is CARGDGTSGPDTQYF. In DNA, the CDR3 is TGTGCCAGGGGAGACGGGACTAGCGGACCAGATACGCAGTATTTT.

CDR3 bases: TGTGCCAGCAGTTTAGACAGGGGGCAGGGGTATGGCTACACCTTC. Protein sequence: CASSLDRGQGYGYTF. This rearrangement joins TRBV6-5 to TRBJ1-2, with 10 bases that match TRBD1. The CDR3 runs to 15 residues. The germline gives CDR1 MNHEY, CDR2 SVGAGI. Losses at the gene ends were 4 bases for V and 5 bases for J; bases not matched to a gene: 7.

This chain joins TRBV30 and TRBJ1-2; a weak D match, TRBD1 (6 bases). With 0 bases removed from V and 4 bases from J, the gap between germline ends came to 15 bases. The CDR3 has 15 residues. Germline CDR1 reads GTSNPN; CDR2 reads SVGIG (reference sequence). The CDR3 DNA reads TGTGCCTGGAGTGTCCAACAGGGAAAAATCTATGGCTACACCTTC. Its translation: CAWSVQQGKIYGYTF.

The chain uses TRBV14 and TRBJ2-2; the D is unclear. Germline CDR1 reads SGHDN; CDR2 reads FVKESK. V was cut by 0 bases and J by 1 base, with 18 bases left in between. This CDR3 region has 19 residues. Written as DNA, the CDR3 is TGTGCCAGCAGCCAAGATTCCCCCCTAAGAGGTTTGAACACCGGGGAGCTGTTTTTT. Its protein product is CASSQDSPLRGLNTGELFF.

This clone was seen only a few times. The V gene is TRBV6-1, the J gene TRBJ1-1, with D uncertain. Germline V CDR1 and CDR2: MNHNS, SASEGT. Trimming stripped 10 bases from V and 2 bases from J, with 14 bases between. The CDR3 runs to 13 residues. DNA for the CDR3: TGTGCCACCATCACTCCGGGCAACACTGAAGCTTTCTTT. Protein product: CATITPGNTEAFF.

A word on this clone: Relative to the germline gene, one junction end is altered; a read error may explain this. CDR3 amino acids: CAGSLTAYEQYF. CDR3 in DNA: TGTGCCGGCAGTTTGACAGCCTACGAGCAGTACTTC. The J gene is TRBJ2-7, the V gene TRBV2; D possibly corresponds to TRBD1 (5 bases). This CDR3 spans 12 amino acids. The V gene's germline CDR1 is SNHLY and CDR2 FYNNEI.

The chain is built from TRBV5-1 and TRBJ2-7; D uncertain. The CDR3 totals 14 residues. Germline V gene lookup returns CDR1 SGHRS and CDR2 YFSETQ. V was shortened by 4 bases and J by 0 bases, with 11 bases between the two germline ends. As DNA, the CDR3 is TGCGCCAGCAGCCCGAGTGGGTACTCCTACGAGCAGTACTTC. Residues: CASSPSGYSYEQYF.

This clone was detected a few times. The V and J genes are TRBV29-1 and TRBJ2-5, with D uncertain. Germline V lookup: CDR1 SQVTM, CDR2 ANQGSEA. The CDR3 loop spans 15 amino acids. Between the trimmed V and J ends, which lost 5 bases and 3 bases, there was a span of 19 bases. The CDR3 coding sequence is TGCAGCGTTCCCAAGATTGGGTTTAGAAAAGAGACCCAGTACTTC. Translated, it gives CSVPKIGFRKETQYF.

This rearrangement joins TRBV9 to TRBJ1-6; 7 nucleotides match TRBD1. The CDR3 extends over 14 amino acids. V shed 4 bases and J 7 bases; nucleotides not matched to a gene: 5. Per the germline V gene, CDR1 is SGDLS and CDR2 is YYNGEE. CDR3 sequence (DNA): TGTGCCAGCAGCACGGGACAGCCGAATTCACCCCTCCACTTT. Translation gives CASSTGQPNSPLHF.

This chain links TRBV9 with TRBJ1-2; D possibly corresponds to TRBD1 (5 bases). V gave up 2 bases and J gave up 6 bases, with 17 bases separating them. Per the germline V gene, CDR1 is SGDLS and CDR2 is YYNGEE. The CDR3 sequence is 15 residues long. This CDR3 reads CASSVGPGPRDGYTF. CDR3 nucleotides: TGTGCCAGCAGCGTGGGACCGGGACCCCGGGATGGCTACACCTTC.

The chain uses TRBV18 and TRBJ1-1; D gene ambiguous. The germline CDR1 and CDR2 sequences are KGHSH and LQKENI. The CDR3 extends over 13 amino acids. V was clipped by 5 bases and J by 3 bases, with 10 bases between them. CDR3 sequence (DNA): TGTGCCAGCTCAATACATCGAGACACTGAAGCTTTCTTT. Protein: CASSIHRDTEAFF.